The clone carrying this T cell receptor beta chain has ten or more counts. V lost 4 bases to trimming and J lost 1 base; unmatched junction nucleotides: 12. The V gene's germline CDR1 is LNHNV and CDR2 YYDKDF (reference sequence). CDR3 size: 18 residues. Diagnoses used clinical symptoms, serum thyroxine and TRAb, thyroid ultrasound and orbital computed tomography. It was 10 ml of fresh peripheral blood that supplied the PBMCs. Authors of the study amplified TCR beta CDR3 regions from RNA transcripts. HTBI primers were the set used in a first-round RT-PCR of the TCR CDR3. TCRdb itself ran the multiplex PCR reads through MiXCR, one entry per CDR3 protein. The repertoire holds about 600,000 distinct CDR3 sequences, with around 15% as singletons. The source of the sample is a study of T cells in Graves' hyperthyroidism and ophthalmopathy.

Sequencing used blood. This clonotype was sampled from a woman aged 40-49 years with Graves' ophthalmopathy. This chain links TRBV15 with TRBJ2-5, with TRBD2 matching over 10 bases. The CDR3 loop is CATSNDGPGTSVQETQYF. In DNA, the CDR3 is TGTGCCACCAGCAATGACGGTCCCGGGACTAGCGTCCAAGAGACCCAGTACTTC.